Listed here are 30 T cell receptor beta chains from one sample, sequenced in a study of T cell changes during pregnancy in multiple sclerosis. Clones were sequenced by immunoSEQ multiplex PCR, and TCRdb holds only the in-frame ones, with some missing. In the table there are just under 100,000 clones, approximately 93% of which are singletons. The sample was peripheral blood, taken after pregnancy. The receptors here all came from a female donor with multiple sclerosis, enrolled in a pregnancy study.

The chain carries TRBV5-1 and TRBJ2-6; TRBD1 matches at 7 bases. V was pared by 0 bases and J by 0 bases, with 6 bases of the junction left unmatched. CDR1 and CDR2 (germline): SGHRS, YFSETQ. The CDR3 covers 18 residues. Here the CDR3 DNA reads TGCGCCAGCAGCTTGGTGGCCACAGGGGCCTCTGGGGCCAACGTCCTGACTTTC. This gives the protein CASSLVATGASGANVLTF.

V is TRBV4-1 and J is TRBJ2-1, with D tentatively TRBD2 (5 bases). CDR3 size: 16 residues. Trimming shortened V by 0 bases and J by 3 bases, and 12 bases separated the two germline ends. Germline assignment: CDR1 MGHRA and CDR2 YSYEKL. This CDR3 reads CASSQDRSGFYNEQFF. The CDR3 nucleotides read TGCGCCAGCAGCCAAGATCGGAGCGGCTTCTACAATGAGCAGTTCTTC.

The CDR3 spells CASSTTGGADTQYF. CDR3 nucleotide sequence: TGTGCCAGCAGCACCACAGGGGGCGCAGATACGCAGTATTTT. This chain connects TRBV5-5 to TRBJ2-3; the match to TRBD1 covers 9 bases. This CDR3 has 14 amino acids. The J segment lost 4 bases and the V segment lost 4 bases, leaving 4 bases of the junction unmatched. Germline V gene data show CDR1 as SGHKS and CDR2 as YYEKEE (reference sequence).

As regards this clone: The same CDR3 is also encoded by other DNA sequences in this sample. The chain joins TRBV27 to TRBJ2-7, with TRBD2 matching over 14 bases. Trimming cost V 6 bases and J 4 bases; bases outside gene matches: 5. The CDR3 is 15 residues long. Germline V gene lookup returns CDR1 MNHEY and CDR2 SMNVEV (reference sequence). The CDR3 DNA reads TGTGCCAGCAGGGGGACTAGCGGGAGCATATACGAGCAGTACTTC. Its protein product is CASRGTSGSIYEQYF.

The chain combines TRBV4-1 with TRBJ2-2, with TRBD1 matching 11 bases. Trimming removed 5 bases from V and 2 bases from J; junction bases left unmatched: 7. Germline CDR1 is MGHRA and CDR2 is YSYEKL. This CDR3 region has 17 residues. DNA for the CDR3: TGCGCCAGCAGCTTCGGGACAGGGGGTAGAAACACCGGGGAGCTGTTTTTT. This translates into CASSFGTGGRNTGELFF.

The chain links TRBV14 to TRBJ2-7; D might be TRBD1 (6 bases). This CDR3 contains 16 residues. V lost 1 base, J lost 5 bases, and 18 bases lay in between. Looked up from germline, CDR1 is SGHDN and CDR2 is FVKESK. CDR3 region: CASSQVETGSRHEQYF. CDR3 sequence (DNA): TGTGCCAGCAGCCAAGTCGAAACAGGGAGTCGCCACGAGCAGTACTTC.

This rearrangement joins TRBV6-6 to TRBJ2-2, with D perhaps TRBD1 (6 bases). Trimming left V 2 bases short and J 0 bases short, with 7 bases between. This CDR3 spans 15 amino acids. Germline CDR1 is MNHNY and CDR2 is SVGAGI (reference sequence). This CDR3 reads CASSYGGPNTGELFF. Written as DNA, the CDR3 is TGTGCCAGCAGTTACGGGGGCCCGAACACCGGGGAGCTGTTTTTT.

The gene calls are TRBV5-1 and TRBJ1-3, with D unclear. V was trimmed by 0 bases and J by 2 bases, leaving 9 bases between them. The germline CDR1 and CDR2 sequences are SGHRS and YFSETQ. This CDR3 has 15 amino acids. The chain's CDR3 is CASSLAQSAGNTIYF. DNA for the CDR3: TGCGCCAGCAGCTTGGCACAGTCGGCTGGAAACACCATATATTTT.

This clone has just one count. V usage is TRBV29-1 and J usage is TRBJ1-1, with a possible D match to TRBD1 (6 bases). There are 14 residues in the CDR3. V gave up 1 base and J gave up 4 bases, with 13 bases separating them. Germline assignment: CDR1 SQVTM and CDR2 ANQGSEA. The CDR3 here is CSVEGRGGGTEAFF. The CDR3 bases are TGCAGCGTTGAAGGAAGGGGGGGTGGCACTGAAGCTTTCTTT. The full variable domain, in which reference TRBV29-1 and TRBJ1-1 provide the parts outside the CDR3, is SAVISQKPSRDICQRGTSLTIQCQVDSQVTMMFWYRQQPGQSLTLIATANQGSEATYESGFVIDKFPISRPNLTFSTLTVSNMSPEDSSIYLCSVEGRGGGTEAFFGQGTRLTVV.

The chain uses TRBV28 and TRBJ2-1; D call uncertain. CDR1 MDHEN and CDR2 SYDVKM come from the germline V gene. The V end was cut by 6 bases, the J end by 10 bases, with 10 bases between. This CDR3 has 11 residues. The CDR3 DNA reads TGTGCCAGCAGCCAAACAAGAGAGCAGTTCTTC. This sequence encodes CASSQTREQFF. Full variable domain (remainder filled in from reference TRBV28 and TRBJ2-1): DVKVTQSSRYLVKRTGEKVFLECVQDMDHENMFWYRQDPGLGLRLIYFSYDVKMKEKGDIPEGYSVSREKKERFSLILESASTNQTSMYLCASSQTREQFFGPGTRLTVL.

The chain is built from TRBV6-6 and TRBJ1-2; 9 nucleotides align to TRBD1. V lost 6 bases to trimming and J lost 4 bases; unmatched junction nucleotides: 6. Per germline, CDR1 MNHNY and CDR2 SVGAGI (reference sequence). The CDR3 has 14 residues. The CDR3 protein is CASRRTGEPYGYTF. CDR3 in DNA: TGTGCCAGCAGACGGACAGGGGAGCCCTATGGCTACACCTTC.

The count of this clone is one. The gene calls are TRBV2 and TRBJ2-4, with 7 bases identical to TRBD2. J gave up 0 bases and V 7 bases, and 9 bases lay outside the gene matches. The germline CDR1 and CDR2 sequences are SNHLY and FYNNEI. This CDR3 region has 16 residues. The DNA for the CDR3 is TGTGCCAGCACCAGACGGGGGGAACTAGCCAAAAACATTCAGTACTTC. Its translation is CASTRRGELAKNIQYF. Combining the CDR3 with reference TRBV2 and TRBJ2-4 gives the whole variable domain EPEVTQTPSHQVTQMGQEVILRCVPISNHLYFYWYRQILGQKVEFLVSFYNNEISEKSEIFDDQFSVERPDGSNFTLKIRSTKLEDSAMYFCASTRRGELAKNIQYFGAGTRLSVL.

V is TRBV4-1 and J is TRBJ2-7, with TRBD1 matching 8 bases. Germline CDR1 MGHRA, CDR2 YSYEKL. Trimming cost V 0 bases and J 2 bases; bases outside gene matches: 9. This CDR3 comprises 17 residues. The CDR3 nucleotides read TGCGCCAGCAGCCAAGATCAGGGGGCTAGCGACACCTACGAGCAGTACTTC. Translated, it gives CASSQDQGASDTYEQYF.

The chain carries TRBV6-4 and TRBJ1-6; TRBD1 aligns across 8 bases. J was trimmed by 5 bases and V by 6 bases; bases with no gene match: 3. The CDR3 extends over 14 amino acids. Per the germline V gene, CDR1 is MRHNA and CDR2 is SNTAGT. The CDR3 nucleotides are TGTGCCAGCAGGGGGGACAGGAATAATTCACCCCTCCACTTT. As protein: CASRGDRNNSPLHF.

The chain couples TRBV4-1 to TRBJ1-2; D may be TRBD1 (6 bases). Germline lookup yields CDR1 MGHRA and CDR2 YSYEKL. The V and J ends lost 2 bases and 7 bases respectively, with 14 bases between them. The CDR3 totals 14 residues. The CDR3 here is CASSQTGGRRGYTF. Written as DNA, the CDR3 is TGCGCCAGCAGCCAAACGGGGGGGCGCCGTGGCTACACCTTC.

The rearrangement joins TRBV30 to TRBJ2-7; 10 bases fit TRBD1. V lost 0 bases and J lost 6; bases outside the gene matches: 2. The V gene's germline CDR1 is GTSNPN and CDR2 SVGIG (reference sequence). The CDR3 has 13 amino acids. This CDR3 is CAWSVGTGAEQYF. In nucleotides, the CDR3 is TGTGCCTGGAGTGTCGGGACAGGGGCCGAGCAGTACTTC.

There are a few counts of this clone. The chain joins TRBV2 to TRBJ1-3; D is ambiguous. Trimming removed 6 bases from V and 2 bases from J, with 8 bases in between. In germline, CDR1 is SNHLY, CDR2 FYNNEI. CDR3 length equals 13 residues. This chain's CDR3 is CASRKITGNTIYF. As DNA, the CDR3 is TGTGCCAGCAGAAAAATAACTGGAAACACCATATATTTT.

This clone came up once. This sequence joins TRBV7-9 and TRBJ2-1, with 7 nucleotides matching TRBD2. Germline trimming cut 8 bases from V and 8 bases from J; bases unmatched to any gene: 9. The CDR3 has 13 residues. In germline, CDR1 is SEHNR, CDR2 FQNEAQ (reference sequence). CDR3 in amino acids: CASRPGGVHEQFF. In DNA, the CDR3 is TGTGCCAGCCGTCCGGGGGGAGTCCATGAGCAGTTCTTC.

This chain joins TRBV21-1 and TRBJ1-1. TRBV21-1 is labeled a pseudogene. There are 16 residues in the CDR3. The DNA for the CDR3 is TGTGCCAGCAGCAAAGTGGAGGGGCCAGAGAACACTGAAGCTTTCTTT. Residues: CASSKVEGPENTEAFF.

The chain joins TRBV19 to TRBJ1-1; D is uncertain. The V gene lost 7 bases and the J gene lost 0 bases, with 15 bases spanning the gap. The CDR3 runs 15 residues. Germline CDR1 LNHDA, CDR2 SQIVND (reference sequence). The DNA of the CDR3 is TGTGCCAGTAAGAATGTGAGGAATATGAACACTGAAGCTTTCTTT. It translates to CASKNVRNMNTEAFF.

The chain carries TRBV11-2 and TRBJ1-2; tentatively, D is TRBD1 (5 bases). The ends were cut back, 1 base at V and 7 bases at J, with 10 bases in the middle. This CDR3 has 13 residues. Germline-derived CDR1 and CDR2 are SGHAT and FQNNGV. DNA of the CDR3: TGTGCCAGCAGCTTAGCCAGGGTGGCTGGCTACACCTTC. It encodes CASSLARVAGYTF. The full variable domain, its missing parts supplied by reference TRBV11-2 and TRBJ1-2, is EAGVAQSPRYKIIEKRQSVAFWCNPISGHATLYWYQQILGQGPKLLIQFQNNGVVDDSQLPKDRFSAERLKGVDSTLKIQPAKLEDSAVYLCASSLARVAGYTFGSGTRLTVV.

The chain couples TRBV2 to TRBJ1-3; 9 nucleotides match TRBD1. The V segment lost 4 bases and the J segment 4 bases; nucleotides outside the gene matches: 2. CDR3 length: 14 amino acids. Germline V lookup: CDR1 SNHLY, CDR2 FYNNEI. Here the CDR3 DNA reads TGTGCCAGCAGTGCGGGACAGGGAGGAAACACCATATATTTT. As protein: CASSAGQGGNTIYF.

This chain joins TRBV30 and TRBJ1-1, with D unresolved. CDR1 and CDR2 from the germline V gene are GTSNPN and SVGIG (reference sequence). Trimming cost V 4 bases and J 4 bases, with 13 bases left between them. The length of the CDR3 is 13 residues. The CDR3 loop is CAWTPAGFTEAFF. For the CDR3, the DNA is TGTGCCTGGACCCCGGCGGGGTTCACTGAAGCTTTCTTT.

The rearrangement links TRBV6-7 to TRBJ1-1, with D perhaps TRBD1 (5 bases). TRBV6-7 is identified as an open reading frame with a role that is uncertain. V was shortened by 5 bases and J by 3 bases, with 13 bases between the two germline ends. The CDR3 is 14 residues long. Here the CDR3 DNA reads TGTGCCAGCAGTACTCAGGCCAGGGACACTGAAGCTTTCTTT. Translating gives CASSTQARDTEAFF.

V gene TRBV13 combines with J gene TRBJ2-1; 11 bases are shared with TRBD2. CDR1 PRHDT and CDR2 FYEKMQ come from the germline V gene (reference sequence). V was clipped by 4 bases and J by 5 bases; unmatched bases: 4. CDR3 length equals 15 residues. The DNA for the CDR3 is TGTGCCAGCAGCTCGACTAGCGGGGAAGACAATGAGCAGTTCTTC. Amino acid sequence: CASSSTSGEDNEQFF. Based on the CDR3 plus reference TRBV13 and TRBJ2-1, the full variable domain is AAGVIQSPRHLIKEKRETATLKCYPIPRHDTVYWYQQGPGQDPQFLISFYEKMQSDKGSIPDRFSAQQFSDYHSELNMSSLELGDSALYFCASSSTSGEDNEQFFGPGTRLTVL.

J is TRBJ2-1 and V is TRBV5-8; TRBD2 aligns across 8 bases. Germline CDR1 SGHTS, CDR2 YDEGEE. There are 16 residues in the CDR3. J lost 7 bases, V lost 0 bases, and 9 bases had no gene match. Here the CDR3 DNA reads TGTGCCAGCAGCTTGGCGGTAACTAGCGGTTTAAATGAGCAGTTCTTC. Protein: CASSLAVTSGLNEQFF.

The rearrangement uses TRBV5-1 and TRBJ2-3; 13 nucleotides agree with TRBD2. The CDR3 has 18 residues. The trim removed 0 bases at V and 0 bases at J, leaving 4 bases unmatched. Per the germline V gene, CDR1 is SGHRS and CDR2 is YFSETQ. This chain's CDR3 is CASSLALAGGPSTDTQYF. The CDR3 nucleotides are TGCGCCAGCAGCTTGGCACTAGCGGGAGGGCCTAGCACAGATACGCAGTATTTT.

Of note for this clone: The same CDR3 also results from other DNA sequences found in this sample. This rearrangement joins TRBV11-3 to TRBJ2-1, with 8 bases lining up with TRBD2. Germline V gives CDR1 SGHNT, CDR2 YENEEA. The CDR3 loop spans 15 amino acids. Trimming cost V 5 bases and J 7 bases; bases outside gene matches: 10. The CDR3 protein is CASSLSGRADNEQFF. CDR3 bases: TGTGCCAGCAGCCTTTCCGGGAGGGCCGATAATGAGCAGTTCTTC.

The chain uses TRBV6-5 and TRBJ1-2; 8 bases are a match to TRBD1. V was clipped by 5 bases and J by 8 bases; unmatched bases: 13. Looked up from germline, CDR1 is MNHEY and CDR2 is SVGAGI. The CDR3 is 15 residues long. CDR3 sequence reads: CASSVRDRWASGYTF. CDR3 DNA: TGTGCCAGCAGTGTCCGGGACAGGTGGGCCAGCGGCTACACCTTC.

CDR3 nucleotide sequence: TGTGCCAGCAGCCAAGCCGGGGCCTACGAGCAGTACTTC. It codes for CASSQAGAYEQYF. The V gene is TRBV5-5, the J gene TRBJ2-7; weak D call: TRBD2 (5 bases). Germline CDR1 SGHKS, CDR2 YYEKEE (reference sequence). The CDR3 totals 13 residues. V was clipped by 4 bases and J by 2 bases, with 10 bases between them.